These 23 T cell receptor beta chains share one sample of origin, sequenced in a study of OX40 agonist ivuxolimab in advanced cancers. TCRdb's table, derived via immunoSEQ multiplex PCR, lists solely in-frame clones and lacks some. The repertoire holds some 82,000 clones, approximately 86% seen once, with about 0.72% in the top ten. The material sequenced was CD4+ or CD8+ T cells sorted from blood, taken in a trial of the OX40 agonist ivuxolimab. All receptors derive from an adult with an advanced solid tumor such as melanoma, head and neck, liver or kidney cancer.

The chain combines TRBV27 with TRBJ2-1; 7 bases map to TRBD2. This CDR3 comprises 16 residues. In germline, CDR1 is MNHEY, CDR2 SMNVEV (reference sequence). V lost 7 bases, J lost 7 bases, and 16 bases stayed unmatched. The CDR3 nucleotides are TGTGCCAGCACCCTTAGAGGATTAGCGGGTTCGAATGAGCAGTTCTTC. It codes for CASTLRGLAGSNEQFF.

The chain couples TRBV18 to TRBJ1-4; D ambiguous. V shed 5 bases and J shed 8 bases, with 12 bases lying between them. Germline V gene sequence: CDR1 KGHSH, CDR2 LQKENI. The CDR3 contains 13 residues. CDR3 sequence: CASSARNLEKLFF. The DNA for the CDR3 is TGTGCCAGCTCAGCGAGAAATCTAGAAAAACTGTTTTTT.

The CDR3 region is CASSPTGILRIDTQYF. CDR3 sequence (DNA): TGTGCCAGCAGCCCGACAGGGATTTTGAGGATAGATACGCAGTATTTT. V gene TRBV27 combines with J gene TRBJ2-3; 7 bases match TRBD1. The CDR3 loop spans 16 amino acids. CDR1 is MNHEY and CDR2 is SMNVEV in the germline V gene (reference sequence). V gave up 6 bases and J gave up 5 bases; unmatched junction bases: 14.

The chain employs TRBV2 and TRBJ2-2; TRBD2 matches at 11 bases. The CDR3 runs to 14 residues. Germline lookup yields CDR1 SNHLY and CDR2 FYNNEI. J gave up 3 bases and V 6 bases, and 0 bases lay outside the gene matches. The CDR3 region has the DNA TGTGCCAGCAGACTAGCGGGAGACACCGGGGAGCTGTTTTTT. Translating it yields CASRLAGDTGELFF.

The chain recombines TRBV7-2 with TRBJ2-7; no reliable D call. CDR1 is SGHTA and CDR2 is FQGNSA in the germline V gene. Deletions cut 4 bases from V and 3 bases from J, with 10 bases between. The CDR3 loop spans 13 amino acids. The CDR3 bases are TGTGCCAGCAGCTCCTGGACCAACTACGAGCAGTACTTC. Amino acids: CASSSWTNYEQYF.

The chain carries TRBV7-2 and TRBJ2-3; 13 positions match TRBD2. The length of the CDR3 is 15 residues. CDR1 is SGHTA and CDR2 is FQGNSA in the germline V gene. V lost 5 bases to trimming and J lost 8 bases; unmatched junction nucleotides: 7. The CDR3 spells CASSETSGRLGTQYF. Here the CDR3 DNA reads TGTGCCAGCAGCGAGACTAGCGGGAGGCTAGGTACGCAGTATTTT. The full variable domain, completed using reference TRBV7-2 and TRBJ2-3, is GAGVSQSPSNKVTEKGKDVELRCDPISGHTALYWYRQSLGQGLEFLIYFQGNSAPDKSGLPSDRFSAERTGGSVSTLTIQRTQQEDSAVYLCASSETSGRLGTQYFGPGTRLTVL.

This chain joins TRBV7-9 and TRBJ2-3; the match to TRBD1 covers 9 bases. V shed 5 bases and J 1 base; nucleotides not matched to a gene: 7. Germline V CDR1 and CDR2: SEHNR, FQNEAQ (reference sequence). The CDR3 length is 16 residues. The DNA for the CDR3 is TGTGCCAGCAGCCTCGGACAGGGGACCGGCACAGATACGCAGTATTTT. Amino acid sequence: CASSLGQGTGTDTQYF.

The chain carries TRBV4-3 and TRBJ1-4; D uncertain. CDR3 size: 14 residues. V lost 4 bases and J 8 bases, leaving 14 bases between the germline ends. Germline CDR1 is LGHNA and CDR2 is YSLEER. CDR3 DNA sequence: TGCGCCAGCAGCCGATCGGCCCAATCCGAAAAACTGTTTTTT. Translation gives CASSRSAQSEKLFF.

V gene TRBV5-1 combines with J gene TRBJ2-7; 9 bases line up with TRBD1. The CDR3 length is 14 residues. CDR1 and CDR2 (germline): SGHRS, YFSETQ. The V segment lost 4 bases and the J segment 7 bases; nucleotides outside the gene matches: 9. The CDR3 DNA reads TGCGCCAGCAGCGCCCGGACAGGGGCGAGAGAGCAGTACTTC. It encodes CASSARTGAREQYF. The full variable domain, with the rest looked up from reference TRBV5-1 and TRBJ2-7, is KAGVTQTPRYLIKTRGQQVTLSCSPISGHRSVSWYQQTPGQGLQFLFEYFSETQRNKGNFPGRFSGRQFSNSRSEMNVSTLELGDSALYLCASSARTGAREQYFGPGTRLTVT.

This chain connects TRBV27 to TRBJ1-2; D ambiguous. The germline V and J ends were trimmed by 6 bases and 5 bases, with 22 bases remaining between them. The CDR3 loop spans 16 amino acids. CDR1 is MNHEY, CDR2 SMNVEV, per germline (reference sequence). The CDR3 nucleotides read TGTGCCAGCAGACCCTCTTTATTTAAGGGCAATTATGGCTACACCTTC. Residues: CASRPSLFKGNYGYTF.

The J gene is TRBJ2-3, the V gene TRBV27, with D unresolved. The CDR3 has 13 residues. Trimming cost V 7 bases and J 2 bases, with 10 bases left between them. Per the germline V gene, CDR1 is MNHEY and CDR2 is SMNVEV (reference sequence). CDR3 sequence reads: CASKKVPTDTQYF. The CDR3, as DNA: TGTGCCAGCAAGAAAGTTCCCACAGATACGCAGTATTTT.

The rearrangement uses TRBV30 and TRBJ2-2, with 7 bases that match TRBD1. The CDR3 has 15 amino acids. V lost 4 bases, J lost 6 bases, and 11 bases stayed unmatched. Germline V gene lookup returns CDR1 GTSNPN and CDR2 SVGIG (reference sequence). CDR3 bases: TGTGCCTGGACACCGGGACCAGGGGGATCCGGGGAGCTGTTTTTT. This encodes CAWTPGPGGSGELFF. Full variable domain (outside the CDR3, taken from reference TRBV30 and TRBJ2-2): SQTIHQWPATLVQPVGSPLSLECTVEGTSNPNLYWYRQAAGRGLQLLFYSVGIGQISSEVPQNLSASRPQDRQFILSSKKLLLSDSGFYLCAWTPGPGGSGELFFGEGSRLTVL.

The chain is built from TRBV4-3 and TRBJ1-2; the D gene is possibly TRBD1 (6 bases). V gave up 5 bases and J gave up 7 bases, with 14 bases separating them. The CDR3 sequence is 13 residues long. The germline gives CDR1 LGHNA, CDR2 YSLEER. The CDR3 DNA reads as TGCGCCAGCAGCGCCGTGACAGGTGGTGGCTACACCTTC. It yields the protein CASSAVTGGGYTF.

CDR3 sequence: CASTRGLVNQPQHF. In nucleotides, the CDR3 is TGTGCCAGCACTCGAGGGTTGGTCAATCAGCCCCAGCATTTT. The chain combines TRBV28 with TRBJ1-5; unclear D gene. Germline-derived CDR1 and CDR2 are MDHEN and SYDVKM. The germline V and J ends were trimmed by 7 bases and 3 bases, with 13 bases remaining between them. The CDR3 has 14 residues. The full variable domain, rest sourced from reference TRBV28 and TRBJ1-5, is DVKVTQSSRYLVKRTGEKVFLECVQDMDHENMFWYRQDPGLGLRLIYFSYDVKMKEKGDIPEGYSVSREKKERFSLILESASTNQTSMYLCASTRGLVNQPQHFGDGTRLSIL.

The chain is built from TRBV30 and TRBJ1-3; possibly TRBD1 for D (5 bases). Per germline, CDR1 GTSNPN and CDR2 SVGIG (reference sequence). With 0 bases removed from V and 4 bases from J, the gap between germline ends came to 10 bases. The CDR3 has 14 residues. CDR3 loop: CAWSVGTAGNTIYF. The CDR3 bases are TGTGCCTGGAGTGTAGGGACGGCGGGAAACACCATATATTTT.

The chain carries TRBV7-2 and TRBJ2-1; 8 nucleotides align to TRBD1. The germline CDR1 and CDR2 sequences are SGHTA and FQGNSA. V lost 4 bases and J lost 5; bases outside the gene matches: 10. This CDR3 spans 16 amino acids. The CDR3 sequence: CASSSRTGNMHNEQFF. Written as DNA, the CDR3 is TGTGCCAGCAGCTCAAGGACAGGGAATATGCACAATGAGCAGTTCTTC.

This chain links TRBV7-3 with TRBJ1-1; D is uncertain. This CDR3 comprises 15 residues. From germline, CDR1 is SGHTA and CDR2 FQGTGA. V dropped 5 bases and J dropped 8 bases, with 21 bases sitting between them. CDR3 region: CASSQRHYPGGEAFF. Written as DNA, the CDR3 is TGTGCCAGCAGCCAACGGCACTACCCAGGCGGAGAAGCTTTCTTT.

CDR3 loop: CASSFERINEKLFF. CDR3 DNA: TGTGCCAGCAGTTTTGAAAGAATTAATGAAAAACTGTTTTTT. J is TRBJ1-4 and V is TRBV28; no clear D. The germline gives CDR1 MDHEN, CDR2 SYDVKM. V was shortened by 3 bases and J by 4 bases, with 9 bases between the two germline ends. This CDR3 comprises 14 residues.

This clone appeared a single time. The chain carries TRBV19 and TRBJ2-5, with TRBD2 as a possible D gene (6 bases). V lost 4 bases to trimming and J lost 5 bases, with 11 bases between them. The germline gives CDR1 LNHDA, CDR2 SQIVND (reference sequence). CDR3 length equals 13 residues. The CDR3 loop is CASSRRVVETQYF. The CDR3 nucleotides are TGTGCCAGTAGTAGGAGGGTAGTGGAGACCCAGTACTTC. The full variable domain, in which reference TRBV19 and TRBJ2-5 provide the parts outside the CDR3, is DGGITQSPKYLFRKEGQNVTLSCEQNLNHDAMYWYRQDPGQGLRLIYYSQIVNDFQKGDIAEGYSVSREKKESFPLTVTSAQKNPTAFYLCASSRRVVETQYFGPGTRLLVL.

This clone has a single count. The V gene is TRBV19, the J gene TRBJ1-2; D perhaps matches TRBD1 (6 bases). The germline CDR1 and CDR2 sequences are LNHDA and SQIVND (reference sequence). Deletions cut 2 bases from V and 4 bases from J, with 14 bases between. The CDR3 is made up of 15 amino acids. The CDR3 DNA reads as TGTGCCAGTAGTATACAGGACAGTCTTGTCTATGGCTACACCTTC. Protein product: CASSIQDSLVYGYTF.

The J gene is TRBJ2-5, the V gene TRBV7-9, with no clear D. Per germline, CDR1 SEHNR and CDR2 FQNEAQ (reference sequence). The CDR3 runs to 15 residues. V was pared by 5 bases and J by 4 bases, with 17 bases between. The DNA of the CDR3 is TGTGCCAGCAGCCCAAAGACCCGGTTGGGAGAGACCCAGTACTTC. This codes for CASSPKTRLGETQYF.

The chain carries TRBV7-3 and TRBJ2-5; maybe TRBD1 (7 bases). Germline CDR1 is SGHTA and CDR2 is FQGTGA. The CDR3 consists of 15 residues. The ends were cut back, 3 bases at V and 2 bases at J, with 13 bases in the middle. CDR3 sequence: CASSLYRGGQETQYF. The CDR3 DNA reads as TGTGCCAGCAGCTTGTACAGGGGAGGTCAAGAGACCCAGTACTTC. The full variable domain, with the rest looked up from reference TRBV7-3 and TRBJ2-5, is GAGVSQTPSNKVTEKGKYVELRCDPISGHTALYWYRQSLGQGPEFLIYFQGTGAADDSGLPNDRFFAVRPEGSVSTLKIQRTERGDSAVYLCASSLYRGGQETQYFGPGTRLLVL.

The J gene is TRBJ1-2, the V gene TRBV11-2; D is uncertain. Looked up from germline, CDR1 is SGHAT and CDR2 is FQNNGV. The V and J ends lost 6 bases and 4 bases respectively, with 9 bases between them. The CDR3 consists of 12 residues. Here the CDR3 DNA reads TGTGCCAGCAGTCCATCGGGCTATGGCTACACCTTC. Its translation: CASSPSGYGYTF.